This paragraph reports one TCR beta chain. What it recognizes is unknown. TCRdb's table, derived via immunoSEQ multiplex PCR, lists solely in-frame clones and lacks some. This repertoire shows about 89,000 clones, about 89% found once; its top ten account for less than 2%. Untouched CD4+ T cells were bead-isolated from PBMC at 95% to 98% purity. The CDR3 is 13 amino acids. Trimming removed 4 bases from V and 3 bases from J, with 9 bases in between. Germline V gene data show CDR1 as SNHLY and CDR2 as FYNNEI. The record originates from a study of T cell repertoires and HLA-DP antigens. This TCR derives from a man over 45 in good health and CMV-seronegative. The chain links TRBV2 to TRBJ1-2; maybe TRBD1 (5 bases). Sequenced input: CD4+ T cells from PBMCs. The CDR3 DNA is TGTGCCAGCAGTGCCGGGACGGACTATGGCTACACCTTC. It encodes CASSAGTDYGYTF.